This T cell receptor (beta chain) came from a study of shared clonotypes between healthy human individuals. The donor population consisted of healthy HIV-negative adults with no recent acute infections or vaccinations. Turning to this clone: Antigen unknown.

Germline CDR1 and CDR2: SGHAT and FQNNGV. V was trimmed by 5 bases and J by 1 base, leaving 18 bases between them. The CDR3 consists of 17 residues. The repertoire was sequenced with immunoSEQ multiplex PCR; TCRdb's copy has only in-frame clones and lacks some. The sample records about 710,000 clones, approximately 72% being singletons. Study conclusions and caveats: The authors sampled blood alone, and tissue repertoires likely differ.

This sequence joins TRBV11-2 and TRBJ2-1; D may be TRBD2 (7 bases). Sequencing was done on a sample of memory CD4+ T cells sorted from blood. Subset: CD45RA-negative fraction. The sequence was collected from a woman in her thirties in good health. CDR3 sequence: CASSPHGGANSYNEQFF. In DNA, the CDR3 is TGTGCCAGCAGCCCACATGGGGGGGCGAATTCCTACAATGAGCAGTTCTTC.